A selection of T cell receptor beta chains follows, all from one sample in a study of post-analysis software for immune sequencing data. One entry per CDR3 protein, called by TCRdb with MiXCR from the PCR reads. The data show roughly 600,000 distinct CDR3 sequences, about 40% seen once. Sequencing was performed on blood. The receptor set was obtained from a girl aged 10 to 17 with multiple sclerosis. Each CDR3 is given with its conserved first and last residue. D genes are given only for firm matches. For some rows the clone size is stated as once, few or many, or as a class when expanded; others skip it.

DNA | CDR3 | size | J | V | D | length
TGTGCCAGCAGTTCCCTTAGCGGGGCCGATGAGCAGTTCTTC | CASSSLSGADEQFF | NA | TRBJ2-1 | TRBV6-5 | TRBD2 | 14
TGTGCCACCAGCAACCCGGGCCTCCACCGGGACGAGCAGTACTTC | CATSNPGLHRDEQYF | few | TRBJ2-7 | TRBV15 | NA | 15
TGTGCCAGCAGGGGGGGACAGGGGGCGGACTGTGGCTACACCTTC | CASRGGQGADCGYTF | NA | TRBJ1-2 | TRBV12-3/TRBV12-4 | TRBD1 | 15
TGTGCCAGCAGTTTACCGCGTGCAAGCTATGGCTACACCTTC | CASSLPRASYGYTF | NA | TRBJ1-2 | TRBV12-3/TRBV12-4 | NA | 14
TGCAGTGCTAGAGCGAGACTAGCGGGAACCGGGGGTACGCAGTATTTT | CSARARLAGTGGTQYF | NA | TRBJ2-3 | TRBV20-1 | TRBD2 | 16
TGTGCCAGCAGTCGCGGGACTAGCGGGAGGTCCTACGAGCAGTACTTC | CASSRGTSGRSYEQYF | NA | TRBJ2-7 | TRBV12-3/TRBV12-4 | TRBD2 | 16
TGTGCCAGCAGTCCGGGACAGGGAGTGGGCGAGCAGTACTTC | CASSPGQGVGEQYF | NA | TRBJ2-7 | TRBV12-3/TRBV12-4 | TRBD1 | 14
TGTGCCAGCCTTCAGGTGGTGGCCGAGGGGGGCCTGAACTACTATGGCTACACCTTC | CASLQVVAEGGLNYYGYTF | NA | TRBJ1-2 | TRBV28 | NA | 19
TGTGCCACCAGTGGGCCCGTTGTGGAGCAGTTCTTC | CATSGPVVEQFF | NA | TRBJ2-1 | TRBV24-1 | NA | 12
TGTGCCATCAGTGAGTCTGTAGGACAGGGTGCCTCTGGGGCCAACGTCCTGACTTTC | CAISESVGQGASGANVLTF | few | TRBJ2-6 | TRBV10-3 | TRBD1 | 19
TGTGCCAGCAGCCGTAGTGATTCTGGTGGCTACACCTTC | CASSRSDSGGYTF | NA | TRBJ1-2 | TRBV7-9 | NA | 13
TGCAGTGTCCTCGGTGACACTGAAGCTTTCTTT | CSVLGDTEAFF | NA | TRBJ1-1 | TRBV20-1 | NA | 11
TGTGCCAGTCATACAGGGTGGGAGACCCAGTACTTC | CASHTGWETQYF | NA | TRBJ2-5 | TRBV6-1 | NA | 12
TGCAGTGCTAGAGGACCGGGACGGAGTCTAGAGACCCAGTACTTC | CSARGPGRSLETQYF | NA | TRBJ2-5 | TRBV20-1 | NA | 15
TGCAGTGCGGCACTAGCAGATACGCAGTATTTT | CSAALADTQYF | NA | TRBJ2-3 | TRBV20-1 | NA | 11
TGCGCCAGCAGACCCAGTCTAGCGAACACCGGGGAGCTGTTTTTT | CASRPSLANTGELFF | few | TRBJ2-2 | TRBV5-1 | NA | 15
TGCAGCGTTGAAGAAGTGGGTAGCGGGAGGCTGGAGACCCAGTACTTC | CSVEEVGSGRLETQYF | few | TRBJ2-5 | TRBV29-1 | TRBD2 | 16
TGTGCCATCAGACCGGGGGGTCTGAACACTGGAGCTTTCTTT | CAIRPGGLNTGAFF | NA | TRBJ1-1 | TRBV10-3 | NA | 14
TGTGCTAGCAGCCCCTATCCAGCGGGCGGGGAGCTGTTTTTT | CASSPYPAGGELFF | NA | TRBJ2-2 | TRBV7-7 | NA | 14
TGTGCCACCAGGAGGCAACCGTTCTTC | CATRRQPFF | NA | TRBJ2-1 | TRBV24-1 | NA | 9
TGTGCCAGCACCATTGGAGGACTTAATTCACCCCTCCACTTT | CASTIGGLNSPLHF | NA | TRBJ1-6 | TRBV7-9 | NA | 14
TGTGCCAGCAGGGACGGGACGTCACCCCTCCACTTT | CASRDGTSPLHF | NA | TRBJ1-6 | TRBV12-3/TRBV12-4 | NA | 12
TGTGCCATCAGTGACAGGACTAGCGGCACAGATACGCAGTATTTT | CAISDRTSGTDTQYF | NA | TRBJ2-3 | TRBV10-3 | TRBD2 | 15
TGTGCCAGCAGCTCCTTAGCGGGGGGACACGGTGAGCAGTTCTTC | CASSSLAGGHGEQFF | NA | TRBJ2-1 | TRBV12-3/TRBV12-4 | TRBD2 | 15
TGTGCCAGCGGGCTGGGGAAACGTTCCGGGACAGGCACTGGCTACACCTTC | CASGLGKRSGTGTGYTF | few | TRBJ1-2 | TRBV6-1 | TRBD1 | 17
TGTGCCGCGGGGGTCGGCACTGAAGCTTTCTTT | CAAGVGTEAFF | few | TRBJ1-1 | TRBV30 | NA | 11
TGTGCCAGCAGTCTGGGGGCAGGGGGACCGGAAAAACTGTTTTTT | CASSLGAGGPEKLFF | NA | TRBJ1-4 | TRBV6-4 | TRBD1 | 15
TGTGCCAGCAGCTTAATCCACAATGAGCAGTTCTTC | CASSLIHNEQFF | NA | TRBJ2-1 | TRBV7-9 | NA | 12
TGCAGCGTTGAAGCAGGGGGCGGCTACACCTTC | CSVEAGGGYTF | many | TRBJ1-2 | TRBV29-1 | TRBD1 | 11
TGTGCCAGCAGCCACAGGGAGAACGACGAGCAGTACTTC | CASSHRENDEQYF | NA | TRBJ2-7 | TRBV12-3/TRBV12-4 | NA | 13
TGCAGCGCCCGGACGGGGGCCCAGTACTTC | CSARTGAQYF | NA | TRBJ2-4 | TRBV29-1 | NA | 10
TGTGCCAGCAGGCAACTAGCTCCCCAAAACATTCAGTACTTC | CASRQLAPQNIQYF | NA | TRBJ2-4 | TRBV2 | NA | 14
TGTGCCAGCATCCCTGGGGGGGACGGGGCTTTCTTT | CASIPGGDGAFF | NA | TRBJ1-1 | TRBV12-3/TRBV12-4 | NA | 12
TGTGCCAGCAGTTTAGCTGCAAGCGGGCCGTCCTACAATGAGCAGTTCTTC | CASSLAASGPSYNEQFF | NA | TRBJ2-1 | TRBV12-3/TRBV12-4 | NA | 17
TGTGCCAGCAGGGACAGAGCCCTAGAGACCCAGTACTTC | CASRDRALETQYF | NA | TRBJ2-5 | TRBV2 | NA | 13
TGTGCCAGCAGCTTGTCGTTGGGGGAGCAGTACTTC | CASSLSLGEQYF | few | TRBJ2-7 | TRBV5-6 | NA | 12